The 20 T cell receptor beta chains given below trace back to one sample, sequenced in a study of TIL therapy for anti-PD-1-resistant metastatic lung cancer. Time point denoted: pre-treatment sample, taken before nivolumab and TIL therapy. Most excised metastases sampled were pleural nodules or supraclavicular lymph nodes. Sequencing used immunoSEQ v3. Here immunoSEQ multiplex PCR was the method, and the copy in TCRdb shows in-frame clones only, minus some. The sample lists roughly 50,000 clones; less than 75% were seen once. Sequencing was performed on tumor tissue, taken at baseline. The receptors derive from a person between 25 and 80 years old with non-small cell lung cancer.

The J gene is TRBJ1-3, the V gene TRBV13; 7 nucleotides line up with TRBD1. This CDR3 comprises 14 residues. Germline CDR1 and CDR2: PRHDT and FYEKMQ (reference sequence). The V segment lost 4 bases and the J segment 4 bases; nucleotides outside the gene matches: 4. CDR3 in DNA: TGTGCCAGCAGCTCAGCGACAGGGGGAAACACCATATATTTT. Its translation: CASSSATGGNTIYF.

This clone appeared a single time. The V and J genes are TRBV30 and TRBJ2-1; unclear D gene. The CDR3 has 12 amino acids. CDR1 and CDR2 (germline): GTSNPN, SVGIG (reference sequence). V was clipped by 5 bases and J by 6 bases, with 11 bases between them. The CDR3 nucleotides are TGTGCCTGGGGGATCCGAGCCAATGAGCAGTTCTTC. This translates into CAWGIRANEQFF. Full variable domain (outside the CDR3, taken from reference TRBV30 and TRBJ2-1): SQTIHQWPATLVQPVGSPLSLECTVEGTSNPNLYWYRQAAGRGLQLLFYSVGIGQISSEVPQNLSASRPQDRQFILSSKKLLLSDSGFYLCAWGIRANEQFFGPGTRLTVL.

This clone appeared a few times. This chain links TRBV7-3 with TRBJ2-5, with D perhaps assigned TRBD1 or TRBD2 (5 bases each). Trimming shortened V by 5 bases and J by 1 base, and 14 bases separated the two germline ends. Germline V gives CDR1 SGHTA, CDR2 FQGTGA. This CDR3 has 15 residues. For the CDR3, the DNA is TGTGCCAGCAGCCGGGGCAGCCATTTCCAAGAGACCCAGTACTTC. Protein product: CASSRGSHFQETQYF.

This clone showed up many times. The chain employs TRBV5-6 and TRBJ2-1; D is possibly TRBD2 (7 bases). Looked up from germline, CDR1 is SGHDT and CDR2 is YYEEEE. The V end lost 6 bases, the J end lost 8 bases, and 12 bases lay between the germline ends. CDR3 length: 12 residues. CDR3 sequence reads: CASKPGGHEQFF. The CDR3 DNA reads TGTGCCAGCAAGCCGGGGGGCCATGAGCAGTTCTTC. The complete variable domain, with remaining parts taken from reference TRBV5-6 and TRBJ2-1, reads DAGVTQSPTHLIKTRGQQVTLRCSPKSGHDTVSWYQQALGQGPQFIFQYYEEEERQRGNFPDRFSGHQFPNYSSELNVNALLLGDSALYLCASKPGGHEQFFGPGTRLTVL.

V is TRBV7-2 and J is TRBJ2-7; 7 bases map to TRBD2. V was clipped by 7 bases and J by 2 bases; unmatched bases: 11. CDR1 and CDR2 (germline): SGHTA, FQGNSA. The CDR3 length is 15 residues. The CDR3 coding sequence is TGTGCCAGCATCCTAAGCGGGGAGGGCCCCTACGAGCAGTACTTC. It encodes CASILSGEGPYEQYF.

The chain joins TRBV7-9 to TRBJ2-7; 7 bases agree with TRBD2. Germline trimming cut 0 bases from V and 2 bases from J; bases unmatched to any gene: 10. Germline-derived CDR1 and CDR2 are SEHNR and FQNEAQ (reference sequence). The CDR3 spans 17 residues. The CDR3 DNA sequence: TGTGCCAGCAGCTTAGCACAAGGGGCTAGCGGCACCTACGAGCAGTACTTC. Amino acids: CASSLAQGASGTYEQYF.

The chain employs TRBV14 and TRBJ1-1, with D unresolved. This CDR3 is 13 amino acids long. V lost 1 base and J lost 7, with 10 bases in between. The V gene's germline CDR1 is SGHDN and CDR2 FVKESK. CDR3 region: CASSQVWRGEAFF. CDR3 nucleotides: TGTGCCAGCAGCCAAGTGTGGCGTGGTGAAGCTTTCTTT.

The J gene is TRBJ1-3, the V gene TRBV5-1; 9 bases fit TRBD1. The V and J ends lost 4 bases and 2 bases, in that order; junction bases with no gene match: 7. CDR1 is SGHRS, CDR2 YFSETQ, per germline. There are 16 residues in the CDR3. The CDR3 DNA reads TGCGCCAGCAGCCCACCGACAGGGGGGCCTGGAAACACCATATATTTT. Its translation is CASSPPTGGPGNTIYF.

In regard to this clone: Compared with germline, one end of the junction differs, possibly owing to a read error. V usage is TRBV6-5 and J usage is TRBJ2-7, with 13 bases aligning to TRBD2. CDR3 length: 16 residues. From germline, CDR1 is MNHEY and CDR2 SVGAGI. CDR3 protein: CASTYRTSGSPYEQYF. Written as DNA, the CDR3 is TGTGCCAGCACTTACCGGACTAGCGGGAGTCCTTACGAGCAGTACTTC.

The CDR3 DNA follows: TGTGCCAGCGGATTCCTTTGGGACAGGGAATATTTCGCGCAGTACTTC. It yields the protein CASGFLWDREYFAQYF. The chain recombines TRBV27 with TRBJ2-7, with TRBD1 matching over 9 bases. Per germline, CDR1 MNHEY and CDR2 SMNVEV (reference sequence). The CDR3 totals 16 residues. Trimming took 8 bases from V and 9 from J; bases not matched to a gene: 20.

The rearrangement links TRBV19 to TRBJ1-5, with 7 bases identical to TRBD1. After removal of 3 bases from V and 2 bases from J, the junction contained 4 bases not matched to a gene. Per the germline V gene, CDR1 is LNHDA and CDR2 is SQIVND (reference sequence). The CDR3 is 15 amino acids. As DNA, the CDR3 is TGTGCCAGTAGTATCACCGGACAGGGCAATCAGCCCCAGCATTTT. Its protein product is CASSITGQGNQPQHF.

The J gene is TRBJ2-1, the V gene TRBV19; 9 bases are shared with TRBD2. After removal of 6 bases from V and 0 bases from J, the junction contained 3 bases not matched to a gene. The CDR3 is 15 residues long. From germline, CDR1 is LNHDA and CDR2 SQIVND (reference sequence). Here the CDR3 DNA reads TGTGCCAGTAGGTCTAGCGGGAACTCCTACAATGAGCAGTTCTTC. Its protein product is CASRSSGNSYNEQFF.

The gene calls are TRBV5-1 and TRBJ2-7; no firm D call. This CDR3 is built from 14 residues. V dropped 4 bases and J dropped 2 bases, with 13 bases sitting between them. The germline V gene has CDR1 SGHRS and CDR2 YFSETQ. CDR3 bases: TGCGCCAGCAGCCTCCGGACGGGTCCCTACGAGCAGTACTTC. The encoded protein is CASSLRTGPYEQYF. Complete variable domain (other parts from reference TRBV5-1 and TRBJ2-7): KAGVTQTPRYLIKTRGQQVTLSCSPISGHRSVSWYQQTPGQGLQFLFEYFSETQRNKGNFPGRFSGRQFSNSRSEMNVSTLELGDSALYLCASSLRTGPYEQYFGPGTRLTVT.

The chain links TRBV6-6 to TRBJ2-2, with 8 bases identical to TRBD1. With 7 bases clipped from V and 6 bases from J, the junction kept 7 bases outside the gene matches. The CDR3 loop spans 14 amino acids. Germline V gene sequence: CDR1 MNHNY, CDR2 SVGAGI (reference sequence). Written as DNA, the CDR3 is TGTGCCAGCAACAGGCAGGGGGCGTCCGGGGAGCTGTTTTTT. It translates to CASNRQGASGELFF.

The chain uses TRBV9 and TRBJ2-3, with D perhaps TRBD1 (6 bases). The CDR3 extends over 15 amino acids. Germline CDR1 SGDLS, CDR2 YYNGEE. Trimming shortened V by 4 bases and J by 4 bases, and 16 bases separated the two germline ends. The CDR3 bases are TGTGCCAGCAGCTCGAAGGACTCAGGGGCAGATACGCAGTATTTT. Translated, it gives CASSSKDSGADTQYF.

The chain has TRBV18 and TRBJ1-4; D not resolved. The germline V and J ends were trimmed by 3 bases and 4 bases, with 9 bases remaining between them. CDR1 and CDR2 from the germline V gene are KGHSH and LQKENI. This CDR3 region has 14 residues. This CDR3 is CASSPQIVNEKLFF. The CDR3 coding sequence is TGTGCCAGCTCACCGCAGATTGTTAATGAAAAACTGTTTTTT.

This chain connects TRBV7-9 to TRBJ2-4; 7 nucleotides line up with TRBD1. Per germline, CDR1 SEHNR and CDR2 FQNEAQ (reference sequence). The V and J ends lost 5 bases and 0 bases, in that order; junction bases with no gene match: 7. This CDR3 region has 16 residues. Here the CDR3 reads CASSPTGLLAKNIQYF. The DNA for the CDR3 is TGTGCCAGCAGCCCGACAGGGCTTCTAGCCAAAAACATTCAGTACTTC.

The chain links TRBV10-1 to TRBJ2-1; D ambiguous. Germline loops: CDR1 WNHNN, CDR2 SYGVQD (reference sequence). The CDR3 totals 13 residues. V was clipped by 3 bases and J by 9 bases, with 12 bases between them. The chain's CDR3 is CASSEGTKGEQFF. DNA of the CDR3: TGCGCCAGCAGTGAAGGCACTAAGGGTGAGCAGTTCTTC.

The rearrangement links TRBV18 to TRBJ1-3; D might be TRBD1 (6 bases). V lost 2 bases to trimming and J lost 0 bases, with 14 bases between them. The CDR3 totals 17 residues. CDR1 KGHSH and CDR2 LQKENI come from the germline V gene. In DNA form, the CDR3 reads TGTGCCAGCTCACCAAAGGGGACAACGAGCTCTGGAAACACCATATATTTT. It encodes CASSPKGTTSSGNTIYF.

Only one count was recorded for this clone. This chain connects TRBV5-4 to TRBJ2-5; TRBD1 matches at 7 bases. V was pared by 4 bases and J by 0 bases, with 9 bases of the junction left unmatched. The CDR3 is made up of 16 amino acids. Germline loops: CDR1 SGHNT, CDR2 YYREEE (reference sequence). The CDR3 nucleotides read TGTGCCAGCAGCCAAGCGGTGGGACAGTACCAAGAGACCCAGTACTTC. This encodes CASSQAVGQYQETQYF.